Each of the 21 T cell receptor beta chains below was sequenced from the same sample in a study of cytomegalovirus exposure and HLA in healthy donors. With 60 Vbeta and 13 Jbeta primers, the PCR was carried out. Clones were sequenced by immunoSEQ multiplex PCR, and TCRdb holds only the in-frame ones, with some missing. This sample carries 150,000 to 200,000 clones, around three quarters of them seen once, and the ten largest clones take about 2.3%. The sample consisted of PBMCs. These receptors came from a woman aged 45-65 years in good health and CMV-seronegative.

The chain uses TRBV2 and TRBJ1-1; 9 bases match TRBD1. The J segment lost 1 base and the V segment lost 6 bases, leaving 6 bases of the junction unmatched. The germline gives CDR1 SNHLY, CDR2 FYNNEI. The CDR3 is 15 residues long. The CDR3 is CASRGRTGANTEAFF. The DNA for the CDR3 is TGTGCCAGCAGGGGCCGGACAGGGGCGAACACTGAAGCTTTCTTT.

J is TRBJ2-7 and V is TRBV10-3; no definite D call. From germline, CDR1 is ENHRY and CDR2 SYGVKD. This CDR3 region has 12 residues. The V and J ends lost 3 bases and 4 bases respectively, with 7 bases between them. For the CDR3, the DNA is TGTGCCATCAGTGACCGAGGTTACGAGCAGTACTTC. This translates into CAISDRGYEQYF.

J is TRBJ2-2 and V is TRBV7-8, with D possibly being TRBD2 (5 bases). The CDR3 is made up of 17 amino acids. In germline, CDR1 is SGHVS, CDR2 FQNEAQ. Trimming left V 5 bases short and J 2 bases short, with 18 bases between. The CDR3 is CASSPQQRSPNTGELFF. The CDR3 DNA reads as TGTGCCAGCAGCCCCCAGCAGCGGAGCCCTAACACCGGGGAGCTGTTTTTT.

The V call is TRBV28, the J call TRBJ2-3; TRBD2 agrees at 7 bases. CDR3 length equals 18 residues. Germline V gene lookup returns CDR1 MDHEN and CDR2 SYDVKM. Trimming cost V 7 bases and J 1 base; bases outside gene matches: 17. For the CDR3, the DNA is TGTGCCAGCATTTCATACCCCAAAAGGGGAGGGGGCACAGATACGCAGTATTTT. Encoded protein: CASISYPKRGGGTDTQYF.

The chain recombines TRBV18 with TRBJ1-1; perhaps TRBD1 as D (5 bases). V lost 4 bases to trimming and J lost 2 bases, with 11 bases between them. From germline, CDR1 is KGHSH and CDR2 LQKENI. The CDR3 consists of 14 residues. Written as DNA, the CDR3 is TGTGCCAGCTCACTAAGACAGACAAACACTGAAGCTTTCTTT. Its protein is CASSLRQTNTEAFF. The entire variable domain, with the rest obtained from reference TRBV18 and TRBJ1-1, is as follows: NAGVMQNPRHLVRRRGQEARLRCSPMKGHSHVYWYRQLPEEGLKFMVYLQKENIIDESGMPKERFSAEFPKEGPSILRIQQVVRGDSAAYFCASSLRQTNTEAFFGQGTRLTVV.

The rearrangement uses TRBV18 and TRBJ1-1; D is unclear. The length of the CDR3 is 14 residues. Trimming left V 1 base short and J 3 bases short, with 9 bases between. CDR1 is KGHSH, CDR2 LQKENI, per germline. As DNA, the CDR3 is TGTGCCAGCTCACCACTGCGGGCTGACACTGAAGCTTTCTTT. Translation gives CASSPLRADTEAFF.

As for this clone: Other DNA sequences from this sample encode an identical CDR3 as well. In DNA, the CDR3 is TGTGCCAGCAGCCGCAGCGGGAGGTCCTACAATGAGCAGTTCTTC. It is translated as CASSRSGRSYNEQFF. The V gene is TRBV6-5, the J gene TRBJ2-1, with 9 bases that match TRBD2. Looked up from germline, CDR1 is MNHEY and CDR2 is SVGAGI. This CDR3 is 15 amino acids long. V was clipped by 6 bases and J by 1 base; unmatched bases: 4.

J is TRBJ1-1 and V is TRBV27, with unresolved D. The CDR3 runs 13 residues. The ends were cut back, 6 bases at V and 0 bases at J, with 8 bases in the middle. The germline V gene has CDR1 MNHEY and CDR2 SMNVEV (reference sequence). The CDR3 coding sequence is TGTGCCAGCAGGTTACAGATGAACACTGAAGCTTTCTTT. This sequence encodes CASRLQMNTEAFF.

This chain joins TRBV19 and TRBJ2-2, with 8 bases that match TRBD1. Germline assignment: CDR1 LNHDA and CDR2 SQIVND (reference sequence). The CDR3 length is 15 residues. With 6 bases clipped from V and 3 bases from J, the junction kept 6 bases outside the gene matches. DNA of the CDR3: TGTGCCAGTAGACCGACAGGGGTTGACACCGGGGAGCTGTTTTTT. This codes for CASRPTGVDTGELFF.

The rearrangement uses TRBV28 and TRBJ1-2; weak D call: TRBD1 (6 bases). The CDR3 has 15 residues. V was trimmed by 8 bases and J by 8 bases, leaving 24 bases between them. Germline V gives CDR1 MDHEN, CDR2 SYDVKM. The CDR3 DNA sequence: TGTGCCAGCCACCACAGTGCAGCGGGAGGGGGGGGCTACACCTTC. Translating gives CASHHSAAGGGGYTF.

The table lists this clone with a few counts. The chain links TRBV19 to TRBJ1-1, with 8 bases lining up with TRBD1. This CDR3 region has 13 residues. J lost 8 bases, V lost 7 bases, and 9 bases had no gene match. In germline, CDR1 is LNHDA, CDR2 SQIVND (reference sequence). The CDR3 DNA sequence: TGTGCCAGTATTCTCGGACAGGGAGGGGAAGCTTTCTTT. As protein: CASILGQGGEAFF.

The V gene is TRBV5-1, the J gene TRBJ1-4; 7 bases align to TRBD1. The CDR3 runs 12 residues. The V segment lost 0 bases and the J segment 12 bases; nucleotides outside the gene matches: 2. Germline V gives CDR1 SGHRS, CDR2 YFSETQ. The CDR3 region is CASSLAGTELFF. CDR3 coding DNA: TGCGCCAGCAGCTTGGCCGGGACAGAACTGTTTTTT.

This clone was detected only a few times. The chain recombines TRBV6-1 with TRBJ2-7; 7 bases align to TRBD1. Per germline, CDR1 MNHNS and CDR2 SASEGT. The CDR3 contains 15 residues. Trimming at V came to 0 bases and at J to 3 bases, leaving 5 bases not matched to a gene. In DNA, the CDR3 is TGTGCCAGCAGTGAAGCCGGGACAGTCTTCTACGAGCAGTACTTC. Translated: CASSEAGTVFYEQYF.

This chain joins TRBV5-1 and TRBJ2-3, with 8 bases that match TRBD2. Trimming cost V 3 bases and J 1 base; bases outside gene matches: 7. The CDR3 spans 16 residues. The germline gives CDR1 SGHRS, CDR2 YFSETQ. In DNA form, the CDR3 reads TGCGCCAGCAGCTCATCCGGGGGGGCCCGCACAGATACGCAGTATTTT. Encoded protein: CASSSSGGARTDTQYF.

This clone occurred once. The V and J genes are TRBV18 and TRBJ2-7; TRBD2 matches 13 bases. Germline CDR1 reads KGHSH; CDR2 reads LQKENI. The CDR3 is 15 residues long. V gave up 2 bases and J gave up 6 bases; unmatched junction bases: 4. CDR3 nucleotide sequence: TGTGCCAGCTCACCAGGACTAGCGGGAGTGATCGAGCAGTACTTC. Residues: CASSPGLAGVIEQYF.

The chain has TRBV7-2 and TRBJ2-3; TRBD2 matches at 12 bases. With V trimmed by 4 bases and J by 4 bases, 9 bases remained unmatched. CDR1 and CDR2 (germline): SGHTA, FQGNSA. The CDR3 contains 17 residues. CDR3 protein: CASSSPLTSGGPDTQYF. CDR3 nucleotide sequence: TGTGCCAGCAGCTCCCCACTGACTAGCGGGGGACCAGATACGCAGTATTTT. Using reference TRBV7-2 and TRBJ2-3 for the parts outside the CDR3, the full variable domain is GAGVSQSPSNKVTEKGKDVELRCDPISGHTALYWYRQSLGQGLEFLIYFQGNSAPDKSGLPSDRFSAERTGGSVSTLTIQRTQQEDSAVYLCASSSPLTSGGPDTQYFGPGTRLTVL.

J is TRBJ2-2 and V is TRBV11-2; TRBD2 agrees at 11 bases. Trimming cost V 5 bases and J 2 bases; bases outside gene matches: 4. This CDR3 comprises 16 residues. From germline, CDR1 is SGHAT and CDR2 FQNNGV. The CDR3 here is CASSAGLAVNTGELFF. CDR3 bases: TGTGCCAGCAGCGCGGGACTAGCGGTAAACACCGGGGAGCTGTTTTTT.

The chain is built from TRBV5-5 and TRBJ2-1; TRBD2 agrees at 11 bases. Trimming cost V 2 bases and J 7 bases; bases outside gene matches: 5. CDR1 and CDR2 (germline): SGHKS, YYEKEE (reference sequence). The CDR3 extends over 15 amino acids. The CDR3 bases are TGTGCCAGCAGCTTTTTAGCGGGAGGGAATAATGAGCAGTTCTTC. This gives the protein CASSFLAGGNNEQFF. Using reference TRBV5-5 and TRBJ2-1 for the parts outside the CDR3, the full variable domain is DAGVTQSPTHLIKTRGQQVTLRCSPISGHKSVSWYQQVLGQGPQFIFQYYEKEERGRGNFPDRFSARQFPNYSSELNVNALLLGDSALYLCASSFLAGGNNEQFFGPGTRLTVL.

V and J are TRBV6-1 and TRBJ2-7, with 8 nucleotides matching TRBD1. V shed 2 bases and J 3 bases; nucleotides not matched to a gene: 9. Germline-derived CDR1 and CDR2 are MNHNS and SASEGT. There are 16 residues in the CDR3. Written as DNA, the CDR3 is TGTGCCAGCAGTGAATTGGGACAGGATATCGGCTACGAGCAGTACTTC. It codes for CASSELGQDIGYEQYF.

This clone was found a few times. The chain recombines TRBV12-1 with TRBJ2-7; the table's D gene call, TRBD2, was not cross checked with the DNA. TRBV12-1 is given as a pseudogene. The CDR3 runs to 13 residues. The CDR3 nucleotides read TGTGCCAGCAGGCGGATGCGGGGTCACGAGCAGTACTTC. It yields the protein CASRRMRGHEQYF.

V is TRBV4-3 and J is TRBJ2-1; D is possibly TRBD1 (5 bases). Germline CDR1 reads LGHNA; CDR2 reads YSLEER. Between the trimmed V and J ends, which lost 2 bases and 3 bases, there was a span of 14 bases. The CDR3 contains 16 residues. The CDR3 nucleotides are TGCGCCAGCAGCCAACTTCTTGCAGGGAACTACAATGAGCAGTTCTTC. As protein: CASSQLLAGNYNEQFF.